This T cell receptor beta chain was captured in a study of Ad26.COV2.S vaccination and SARS-CoV-2 variants (TCRdb year 2021). Background on the whole study: Vaccine-arm donors were drawn from COV1001, a multicentre, randomized, double-blind, placebo-controlled phase I-IIa trial of Ad26.COV2.S in healthy adults. Ad26.COV2.S was administered intramuscularly at 5 x 10^10 or 1 x 10^11 viral particles, either as a single shot or as two shots given 56 days apart. TCRbeta repertoire sequencing was used to assess the specificity and breadth of SARS-CoV-2-reactive T cell receptors after Ad26.COV2.S vaccination. A total of approximately 30 samples were included in the TCR-sequenced set, comprising around 19 Ad26.COV2.S vaccine recipients, 5 placebo recipients and 8 SARS-CoV-2 convalescent individuals. Participants in the trial were split at random into five groups of five each, receiving low-dose or high-dose Ad26.COV2.S once or twice, or else placebo on both occasions. Investigators remained blinded to trial group allocation during experiments and outcome assessment. Paper-wide results and their limitations: Non-spike TCR breadth was comparable between vaccine and placebo recipients, consistent with the vaccine containing only spike. According to the authors, total T cell responses may have been underestimated by the TCR breadth and depth analyses. The study was not powered to compare responses between vaccine doses or regimens. Compared with placebo recipients, Ad26.COV2.S recipients showed higher spike-specific TCR breadth (P = 0.0014). Substantial breadth of spike-specific CD8+ and CD4+ T cell responses was reported after vaccination.

The table lists this clone with a count of one. The antigen it recognizes is unknown. The record has no base qualities; no much larger clone is one base away. The immunoSEQ Assay was the method used to sequence TCRbeta CDR3 regions. After extraction, genomic DNA underwent amplification by bias-controlled multiplex PCR, followed by high-throughput sequencing. In the authors' own workflow: To quantify the absolute abundance of each unique TCRbeta CDR3 region, sequences were collapsed and filtered. T cell fraction was estimated by normalization of TCRbeta template counts to usable DNA, with usable DNA being measured through amplification of reference genes present in all nucleated cells. Repertoire TCRs were annotated as SARS-CoV-2-specific when V gene, CDR3 amino acid sequence and J gene were exactly matched to a known reactive TCR set. The reference SARS-CoV-2 TCR set was derived from MIRA and filtered for enrichment in COVID-19-positive ImmuneCODE repertoires, a step that removed public or cross-reactive TCRs. Using the MIRA antigens, annotated TCRs were further analysed by specific ORF or by position within an ORF. Depth was the summed frequency of annotated unique rearrangements, while breadth was defined as annotated unique rearrangements over total unique productive rearrangements. Two-sided Wilcoxon rank-sum tests were applied when comparing TCR breadth between groups. Drawn from immuneACCESS, this table holds only the in-frame rearrangements with V and J called that TCRdb kept. Clones are partly lost; checked studies trace under half to an unresolved V gene and leave the rest unexplained. That table gives V, J and clone size, and the DNA gave D and trimming. Counted in this sample were 300,000 to 500,000 clones; 75% to 90% of them appeared once. Of the sample, more than 3% is held by the ten largest clones.

Measured from the cysteine to the phenylalanine, the CDR3 is 15 residues long. Only the CDR3 part of the read is kept: 45 bases, read in frame from the first base. Via the germline V gene, CDR1 is SGHTA and CDR2 FQGNSA. V is trimmed back by 5 bases and J by 2 bases, and the junction contains 7 bases that no gene match accounts for. The intended sense of this specimen's treatment or condition label: about 20 received Ad26.COV2.S at low or high dose, single or two shots; several received placebo; per-sample allocation not given. For vaccine and placebo recipients, repertoires were sequenced using samples collected on day 63 after the first injection. Between 29 July and 7 August 2020, Cohort 1b enrolled about 27 adults aged 18-55 years at one site in Boston, USA. Ad26.COV2.S consisted of a replication-incompetent adenovirus type 26 vector by which a prefusion-stabilized SARS-CoV-2 spike protein from the original Wuhan strain was expressed.

The TCR sequence derives from a person between 18 and 65 years old who received the Ad26.COV2.S COVID-19 vaccine or a placebo. Rearrangement joined TRBV7-2 to TRBJ2-3; TRBD2 aligns with 7 central bases. The input for sequencing was peripheral blood, taken in a trial of Ad26.COV2.S vaccine versus placebo. The CDR3 in this case is CASSPYSGVTDTQYF. The DNA sequence is given as TGTGCCAGCAGCCCCTACAGCGGGGTCACAGATACGCAGTATTTT. Extended through the reference TRBV7-2 and TRBJ2-3 proteins, this CDR3 yields the full variable domain: GAGVSQSPSNKVTEKGKDVELRCDPISGHTALYWYRQSLGQGLEFLIYFQGNSAPDKSGLPSDRFSAERTGGSVSTLTIQRTQQEDSAVYLCASSPYSGVTDTQYFGPGTRLTVL.